Detailed here is one T cell receptor beta chain. This entry belongs to a study of technical replicates of blood from a few donors. V gave up 4 bases and J gave up 4 bases; unmatched junction bases: 16. Germline-derived CDR1 and CDR2 are SGHDT and YYEEEE. The CDR3 runs 17 residues. TCRdb's table, derived via immunoSEQ multiplex PCR, lists solely in-frame clones and lacks some. The repertoire holds roughly 70,000 clones, with roughly 93% as singletons. This chain links TRBV5-6 with TRBJ2-7; the match to TRBD1 covers 8 bases. The specimen was T cells isolated from PBMCs. The source of this sequence is a human donor in good health. This chain's CDR3 is CASSLRGLTGAAYEQYF. CDR3 DNA: TGTGCCAGCAGCCTCAGGGGGCTAACGGGAGCTGCGTACGAGCAGTACTTC.